This record covers a single T cell receptor (beta chain). This clone registers as medium-sized (0.01 to 0.1%) by frequency; no count is noted. The antigen this receptor binds is unknown. This record belongs to a study of synovial regulatory T cells in juvenile arthritis (dated by TCRdb to the mid-2010s). Describing the broader study: Among the sequenced patients, three were classified as therapy-naive, methotrexate plus infliximab was given to one, methotrexate was given to six, and treatment information was unavailable for one. Effector T cell subsets were also sequenced in the study cohort for comparisons, but only blood and synovial fluid Treg cells are covered by the Treg dataset alone. TCR repertoire comparisons included Treg and Teff subsets from fewer than 12 JIA patients with active disease. Using matched patient samples, the researchers compared TCRbeta CDR3 repertoires across three groups: blood iaTreg cells, other blood Treg cells and synovial fluid Treg cells.

The synovial samples consisted of synovial fluid collected together with matched peripheral blood from each patient with active arthritis. TCR repertoire donors were some 11 juvenile idiopathic arthritis patients with active disease who had not reached inactive disease, 3 polyarticular and 8 oligoarticular. The TCR-sequenced patients had a median age of about 12 years (range about 2.3-22.9) and median disease duration of around 7 years (range 0.2-19.1). FOXP3 TSDR demethylation in synovial Treg cells was comparable to that in blood Treg cells and healthy-donor Treg cells, supporting bona fide regulatory lineage commitment of the synovial Treg cells. The samples used for TCR repertoire analysis were collected at two centres in Italy. Receptors were amplified or captured by the immunoSEQ multiplex PCR assay. TCRbeta CDR3 sequencing was carried out by Adaptive Biotechnologies. Per the authors' processing: To assess repertoire similarity, the researchers used the Chao-modified Jaccard index along with median clonotype overlap taken from 200 random subsamples at equal sample size. The similarity analyses were run on either productive nucleotide sequences or amino acid sequences translated in silico. To compare repertoires, the researchers applied hierarchical clustering with single linkage as well as t-SNE, based on Chao-modified Jaccard distances. After normalising for sample size, the researchers measured repertoire diversity with the Renyi index across a range of alpha values. This is the immuneACCESS table as TCRdb keeps it, with only in-frame sequences that have V and J called. A part of the clones is gone; compared with another copy, unresolved V genes explain less than half, and the rest is unexplained. From that table come the V and J calls and clone size; the DNA was used to work out D and trimming. The sample's records list 1,500 to 2,000 clones. 8.5% to 10% of the sample lies in the top ten.

Findings and caveats that apply to the study as a whole: Synovial Treg cells shared more CDR3 sequences with iaTreg cells than with other blood Treg cells; Chao-Jaccard similarity confirmed closer relation. Across patients, iaTreg TCR repertoires were largely private, and these iaTreg repertoires partially overlapped with synovial Teff and blood CPL repertoires.

CDR1 and CDR2 are read off the germline V gene (reference sequence) as WNHNN and SYGVQD. The CDR3 goes from the cysteine to the phenylalanine over 13 residues. The protein alone is recorded here. The origin of this receptor is a donor between 2 and 35 years old with juvenile idiopathic arthritis. The sample consisted of Treg cells from the synovium. The chain is made from TRBV10-1 and TRBJ1-1; the D call from TCRdb, TRBD1, cannot be confirmed without DNA. The CDR3 loop reads CASSGTVGTEAFF.